This T cell receptor beta chain was documented in a study of cytomegalovirus exposure and HLA in healthy donors. Overall study results and limits: Later work associated fewer than 20,000 TCR beta sequences with HLA alleles at 0.05 false discovery rate.

Amplification used 60 Vbeta primers and 13 Jbeta primers. The table came from immunoSEQ multiplex PCR; TCRdb's copy has only in-frame clones and leaves some out. The profile shows under 200,000 clones, roughly 70% of them singletons. Notes on this clone: Its antigen remains unidentified.

J was trimmed by 7 bases and V by 3 bases; bases with no gene match: 6. Per the germline V gene, CDR1 is LGHNA and CDR2 is YSLEER. The CDR3 totals 16 residues. The J gene is TRBJ2-2, the V gene TRBV4-3; 12 nucleotides agree with TRBD2. This TCR was sampled from a woman aged 25 to 45 in good health and CMV-seronegative. Specimen: PBMCs. The CDR3 reads CASSQSSGRAFGELFF. The CDR3 bases are TGCGCCAGCAGCCAGTCTAGCGGGAGGGCCTTCGGGGAGCTGTTTTTT.